This T cell receptor beta chain originates from a study of response to subunit inactivated influenza vaccine. Germline values: CDR1 SGHTA, CDR2 FQGNSA. This CDR3 comprises 12 residues. Between the trimmed V and J ends, which lost 1 base and 9 bases, there was a span of 7 bases. With respect to this clonotype: Its cognate antigen is unknown.

TCRdb redid the calling of the RT-PCR reads with MiXCR, one entry per CDR3 protein. Of about 700,000 distinct CDR3 sequences listed, around 14% are singletons. Study observations and caveats: Authors suggested few new T cells are recruited by each seasonal influenza vaccination.

The V gene is TRBV7-2, the J gene TRBJ1-5; the D is unclear. The input for sequencing was PBMCs from blood, taken less than 13 days after vaccination. This TCR derives from a man aged 50 or older who received an inactivated influenza vaccine. CDR3 sequence (DNA): TGTGCCAGCAGCTTAGAGGGAGTGCCCCAGCATTTT. It translates to CASSLEGVPQHF.